This note documents a single T cell receptor (beta chain) sequence. Antigen unknown. The CDR3 contains 15 residues. Between the trimmed V and J ends, which lost 4 bases and 3 bases, there was a span of 14 bases. From germline, CDR1 is SGHRS and CDR2 YFSETQ. This table comes from immunoSEQ multiplex PCR, and its TCRdb copy is limited to in-frame clones, with some not included. The table records 30,000 or so clones, 70% to 80% of them present only once. Time point here: recipient sample about 28 days before transplant, after cytoreduction. The entry originates in a study of T cell clonotyping in hematopoietic cell transplantation. Across the study: Recipient samples before transplant were obtained post-cytoreduction. Study observations and caveats: Recipient TCR diversity dropped after transplant; expanded clonotypes rose from day 30 to 180. Without cell sorting, CD4 versus CD8 contributions remain unresolved.

The chain links TRBV5-1 to TRBJ1-5; no firm D call. The source was peripheral blood mononuclear cells, collected before stem cell transplant. The sequence derives from a woman aged 30 to 39 with chronic myeloid leukemia. Some clones in this sample may be carry-over from other donors' samples. The CDR3 DNA is TGCGCCAGCAGCCCCACCTTCGGGTCCAATCAGCCCCAGCATTTT. Translation: CASSPTFGSNQPQHF.